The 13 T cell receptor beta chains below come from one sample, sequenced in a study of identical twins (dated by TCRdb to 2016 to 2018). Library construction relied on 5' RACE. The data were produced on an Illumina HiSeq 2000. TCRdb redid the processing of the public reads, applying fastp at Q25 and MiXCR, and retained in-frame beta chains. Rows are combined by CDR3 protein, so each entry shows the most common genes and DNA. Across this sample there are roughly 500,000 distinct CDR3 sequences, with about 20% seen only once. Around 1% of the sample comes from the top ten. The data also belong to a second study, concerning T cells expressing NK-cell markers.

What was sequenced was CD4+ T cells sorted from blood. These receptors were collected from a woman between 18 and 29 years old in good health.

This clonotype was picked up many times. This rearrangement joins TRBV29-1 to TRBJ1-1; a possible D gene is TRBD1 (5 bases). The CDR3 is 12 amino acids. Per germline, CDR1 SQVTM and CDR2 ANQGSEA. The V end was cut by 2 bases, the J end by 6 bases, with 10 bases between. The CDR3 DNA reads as TGCAGCGTTGAACGTGAGGGGTCTGAAGCTTTCTTT. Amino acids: CSVEREGSEAFF.

CDR3 coding DNA: TGCAGCGTTCGACTAGCGCCCTACAATGAGCAGTTCTTC. As protein: CSVRLAPYNEQFF. The chain has TRBV29-1 and TRBJ2-1; the match to TRBD2 covers 8 bases. Germline trimming cut 5 bases from V and 2 bases from J; bases unmatched to any gene: 2. The CDR3 covers 13 residues. CDR1 is SQVTM, CDR2 ANQGSEA, per germline.

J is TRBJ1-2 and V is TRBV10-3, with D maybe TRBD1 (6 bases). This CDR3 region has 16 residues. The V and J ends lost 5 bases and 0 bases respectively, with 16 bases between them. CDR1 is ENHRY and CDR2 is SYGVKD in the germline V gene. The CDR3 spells CAISPAGQTSNYGYTF. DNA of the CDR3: TGTGCCATCAGTCCCGCTGGACAGACTTCTAACTATGGCTACACCTTC.

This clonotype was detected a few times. CDR3 sequence (DNA): TGCAGTGCCAAAGCAGGGGGCAATCGAAACACCATATATTTT. This codes for CSAKAGGNRNTIYF. The rearrangement joins TRBV20-1 to TRBJ1-3; 8 nucleotides match TRBD1. With 6 bases clipped from V and 5 bases from J, the junction kept 9 bases outside the gene matches. The CDR3 covers 14 residues. CDR1 and CDR2 (germline): DFQATT, SNEGSKA (reference sequence).

CDR3 region: CASRVTSGGFEQFF. DNA of the CDR3: TGTGCCAGCAGGGTCACTAGCGGGGGATTTGAGCAGTTCTTC. V and J are TRBV2 and TRBJ2-1; 11 positions agree with TRBD2. Per the germline V gene, CDR1 is SNHLY and CDR2 is FYNNEI. The CDR3 spans 14 residues. After removal of 6 bases from V and 9 bases from J, the junction contained 7 bases not matched to a gene. The full variable domain, rest sourced from reference TRBV2 and TRBJ2-1, is EPEVTQTPSHQVTQMGQEVILRCVPISNHLYFYWYRQILGQKVEFLVSFYNNEISEKSEIFDDQFSVERPDGSNFTLKIRSTKLEDSAMYFCASRVTSGGFEQFFGPGTRLTVL.

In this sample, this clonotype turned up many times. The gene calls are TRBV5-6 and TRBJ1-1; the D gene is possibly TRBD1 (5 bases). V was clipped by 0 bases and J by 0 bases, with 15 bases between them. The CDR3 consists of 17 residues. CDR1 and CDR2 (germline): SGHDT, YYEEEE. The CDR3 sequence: CASSLVVQGRMNTEAFF. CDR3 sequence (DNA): TGTGCCAGCAGCTTGGTCGTCCAGGGAAGGATGAACACTGAAGCTTTCTTT.

The CDR3 protein is CSVGADWNEQFF. DNA of the CDR3: TGCAGCGTGGGGGCTGATTGGAATGAGCAGTTCTTC. This rearrangement joins TRBV29-1 to TRBJ2-1; D perhaps matches TRBD1 (6 bases). V shed 6 bases and J shed 7 bases, with 13 bases lying between them. CDR1 SQVTM and CDR2 ANQGSEA come from the germline V gene. The CDR3 is 12 amino acids.

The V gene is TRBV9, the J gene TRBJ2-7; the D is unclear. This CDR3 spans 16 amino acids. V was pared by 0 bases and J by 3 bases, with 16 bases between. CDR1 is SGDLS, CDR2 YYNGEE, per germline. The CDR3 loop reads CASSVGAQKDLYEQYF. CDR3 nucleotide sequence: TGTGCCAGCAGCGTAGGGGCGCAGAAGGACCTCTACGAGCAGTACTTC. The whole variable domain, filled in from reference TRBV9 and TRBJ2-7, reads DSGVTQTPKHLITATGQRVTLRCSPRSGDLSVYWYQQSLDQGLQFLIQYYNGEERAKGNILERFSAQQFPDLHSELNLSSLELGDSALYFCASSVGAQKDLYEQYFGPGTRLTVT.

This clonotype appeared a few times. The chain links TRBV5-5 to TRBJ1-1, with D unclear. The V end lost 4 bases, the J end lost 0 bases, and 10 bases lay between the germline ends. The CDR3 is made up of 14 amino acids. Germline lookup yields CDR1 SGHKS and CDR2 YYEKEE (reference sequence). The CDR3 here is CASSRRVVNTEAFF. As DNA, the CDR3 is TGTGCCAGCAGCCGGAGGGTTGTGAACACTGAAGCTTTCTTT.

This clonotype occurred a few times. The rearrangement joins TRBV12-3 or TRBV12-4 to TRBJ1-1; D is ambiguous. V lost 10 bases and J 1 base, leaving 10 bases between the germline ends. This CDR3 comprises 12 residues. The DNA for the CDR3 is TGTGCCACCACGTATGGGAACACTGAAGCTTTCTTT. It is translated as CATTYGNTEAFF.

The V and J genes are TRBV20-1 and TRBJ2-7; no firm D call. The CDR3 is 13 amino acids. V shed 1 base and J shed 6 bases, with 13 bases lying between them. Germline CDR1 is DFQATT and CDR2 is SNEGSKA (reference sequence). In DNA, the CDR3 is TGCAGTGCTAGAGTTCCCCTCCGAGGCGAGCAGTACTTC. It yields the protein CSARVPLRGEQYF.

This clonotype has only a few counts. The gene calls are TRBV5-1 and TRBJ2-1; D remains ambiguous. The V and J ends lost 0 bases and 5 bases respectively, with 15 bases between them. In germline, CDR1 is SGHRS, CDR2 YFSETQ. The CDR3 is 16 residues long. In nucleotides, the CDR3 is TGCGCCAGCAGCTTGGTAGGTCGGACCGAAAACAATGAGCAGTTCTTC. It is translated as CASSLVGRTENNEQFF.

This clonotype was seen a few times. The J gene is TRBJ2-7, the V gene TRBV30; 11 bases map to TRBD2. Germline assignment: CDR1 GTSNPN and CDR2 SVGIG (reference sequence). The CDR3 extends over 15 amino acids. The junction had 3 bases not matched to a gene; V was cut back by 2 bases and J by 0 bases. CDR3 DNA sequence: TGTGCCTGGAGTCTTAGCGGGAGGGACTCCTACGAGCAGTACTTC. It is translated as CAWSLSGRDSYEQYF.